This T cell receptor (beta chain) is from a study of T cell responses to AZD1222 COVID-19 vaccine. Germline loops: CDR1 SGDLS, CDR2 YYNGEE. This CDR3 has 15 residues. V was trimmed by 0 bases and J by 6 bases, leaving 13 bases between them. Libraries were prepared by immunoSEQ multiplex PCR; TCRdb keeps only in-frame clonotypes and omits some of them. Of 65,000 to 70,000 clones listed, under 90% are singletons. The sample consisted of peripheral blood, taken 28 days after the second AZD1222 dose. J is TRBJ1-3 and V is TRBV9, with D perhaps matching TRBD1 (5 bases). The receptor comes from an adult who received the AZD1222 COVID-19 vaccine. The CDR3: CASSVVGDPENTIYF. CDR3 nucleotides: TGTGCCAGCAGCGTAGTGGGGGACCCCGAAAACACCATATATTTT.